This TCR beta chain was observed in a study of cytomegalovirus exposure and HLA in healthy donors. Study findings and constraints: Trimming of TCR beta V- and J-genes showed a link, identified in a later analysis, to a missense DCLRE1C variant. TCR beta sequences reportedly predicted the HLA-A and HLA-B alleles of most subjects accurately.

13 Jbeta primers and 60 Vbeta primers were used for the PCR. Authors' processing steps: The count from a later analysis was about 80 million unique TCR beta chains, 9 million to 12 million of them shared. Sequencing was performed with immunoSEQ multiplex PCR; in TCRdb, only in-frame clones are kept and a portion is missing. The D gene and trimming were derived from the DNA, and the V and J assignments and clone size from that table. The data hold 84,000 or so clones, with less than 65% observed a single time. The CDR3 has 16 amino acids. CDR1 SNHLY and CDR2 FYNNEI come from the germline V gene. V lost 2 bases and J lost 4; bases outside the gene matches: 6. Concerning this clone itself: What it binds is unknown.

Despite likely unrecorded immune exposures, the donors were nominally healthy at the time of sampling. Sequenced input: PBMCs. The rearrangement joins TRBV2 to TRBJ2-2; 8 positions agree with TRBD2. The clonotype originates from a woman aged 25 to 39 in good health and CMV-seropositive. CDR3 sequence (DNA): TGTGCCAGCAGTGAACGGCGGGGGGCCCTCACCGGGGAGCTGTTTTTT. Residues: CASSERRGALTGELFF.